The rows below give T cell receptor beta chains drawn from one sample of a study of blood T cell repertoires in COVID-19. Sequencing was performed with immunoSEQ multiplex PCR; in TCRdb, only in-frame clones are kept and a portion is missing. The sample holds about 280,000 clones, around 88% seen once. Sequencing was done on a sample of PBMCs or T cells enriched from blood (not recorded which). The receptors originated from a woman aged 35 to 49 who had recovered from COVID-19. The CDR3 runs from the conserved cysteine through the conserved F or W. A D gene is named only where the DNA matches it firmly.

D gene: TRBD2
J gene: TRBJ2-1
V gene: TRBV27
CDR3 protein: CASSLSGRASNEQFF

D gene: TRBD1
J gene: TRBJ1-1
V gene: TRBV11-3
CDR3 protein: CASSLGQGNTEAFF

D gene: NA
J gene: TRBJ2-3
V gene: TRBV28
CDR3 protein: CASAREKSTDTQYF

D gene: NA
J gene: TRBJ1-2
V gene: TRBV15
CDR3 protein: CATSRTVTNYGYTF

D gene: TRBD2
J gene: TRBJ2-2
V gene: TRBV5-8
CDR3 protein: CASNSGRITNTGELFF

D gene: TRBD2
J gene: TRBJ2-7
V gene: TRBV2
CDR3 protein: CASSEGGTRIGYEQYF

D gene: NA
J gene: TRBJ1-5
V gene: TRBV16
CDR3 protein: CASSQPPQPQHF

D gene: TRBD2
J gene: TRBJ2-7
V gene: TRBV7-2
CDR3 protein: CASSYLPGLAGGPSYEQYF

D gene: NA
J gene: TRBJ2-1
V gene: TRBV18
CDR3 protein: CASSPRDYNEQFF

D gene: TRBD1
J gene: TRBJ1-1
V gene: TRBV2
CDR3 protein: CASSSQGSTEAFF

D gene: NA
J gene: TRBJ2-7
V gene: TRBV5-4
CDR3 protein: CASSTGTESYEQYF

D gene: TRBD2
J gene: TRBJ2-1
V gene: TRBV3-1/TRBV3-2
CDR3 protein: CASSQDERTSRTTYNEQFF

D gene: TRBD1
J gene: TRBJ1-2
V gene: TRBV28
CDR3 protein: CASRADRDGYTF

D gene: TRBD1
J gene: TRBJ2-7
V gene: TRBV3-1/TRBV3-2
CDR3 protein: CASRGQGGGYEQYF

D gene: TRBD2
J gene: TRBJ2-7
V gene: TRBV6-5
CDR3 protein: CASLAGVVYEQYF

D gene: TRBD2
J gene: TRBJ2-7
V gene: TRBV5-6
CDR3 protein: CASSPTSSGSYEQYF

D gene: TRBD2
J gene: TRBJ2-2
V gene: TRBV18
CDR3 protein: CASSRLAAGELFF

D gene: NA
J gene: TRBJ2-3
V gene: TRBV3-1/TRBV3-2
CDR3 protein: CASSQGDGGTDTQYF

D gene: NA
J gene: TRBJ1-2
V gene: TRBV19
CDR3 protein: CASSISFGLYGYTF

D gene: NA
J gene: TRBJ1-5
V gene: TRBV18
CDR3 protein: CASSSQGIPEGNQPQHF

D gene: TRBD2
J gene: TRBJ2-3
V gene: TRBV11-3
CDR3 protein: CASSLTSDITDTQYF

D gene: NA
J gene: TRBJ1-5
V gene: TRBV28
CDR3 protein: CASSLSPRGWSNQPQHF

D gene: TRBD1
J gene: TRBJ2-5
V gene: TRBV27
CDR3 protein: CASSSTGQGSVETQYF

D gene: NA
J gene: TRBJ2-2
V gene: TRBV28
CDR3 protein: CASSLAGVDTGELFF

D gene: NA
J gene: TRBJ2-7
V gene: TRBV19
CDR3 protein: CASSIRETGSHEQYF

D gene: TRBD2
J gene: TRBJ2-3
V gene: TRBV6-2/TRBV6-3
CDR3 protein: CASSTGLAGGATQYF

D gene: TRBD1
J gene: TRBJ1-4
V gene: TRBV18
CDR3 protein: CASAGQTNEKLFF

D gene: TRBD2
J gene: TRBJ2-1
V gene: TRBV18
CDR3 protein: CASSPPGTSGSPEFF

D gene: NA
J gene: TRBJ1-3
V gene: TRBV3-1/TRBV3-2
CDR3 protein: CASSQGGRGNTIYF

D gene: TRBD1
J gene: TRBJ1-4
V gene: TRBV3-1/TRBV3-2
CDR3 protein: CASSQDLEQGGTEKLFF

D gene: NA
J gene: TRBJ2-3
V gene: TRBV27
CDR3 protein: CASSLSLWGDTDTQYF

D gene: TRBD2
J gene: TRBJ2-5
V gene: TRBV29-1
CDR3 protein: CSVLSGSSPETQYF

D gene: TRBD1
J gene: TRBJ1-2
V gene: TRBV6-5
CDR3 protein: CASMYRDRVDYGYTF

D gene: TRBD1
J gene: TRBJ2-2
V gene: TRBV12-5
CDR3 protein: CASGTGGNTGELFF

D gene: TRBD2
J gene: TRBJ2-7
V gene: TRBV28
CDR3 protein: CASSRPGTSSYEQYF

D gene: NA
J gene: TRBJ2-3
V gene: TRBV7-3
CDR3 protein: CASSLDAFSTDTQYF

D gene: TRBD2
J gene: TRBJ2-3
V gene: TRBV7-2
CDR3 protein: CASSPRGGRDTDTQYF

D gene: TRBD2
J gene: TRBJ2-1
V gene: TRBV7-9
CDR3 protein: CASSLLTSGRSRFNNEQFF

D gene: NA
J gene: TRBJ2-7
V gene: TRBV7-9
CDR3 protein: CASSSLGGPREQYF

D gene: NA
J gene: TRBJ1-2
V gene: TRBV20-1
CDR3 protein: CSASSRGRAYGYTF

D gene: TRBD1
J gene: TRBJ1-4
V gene: TRBV10-3
CDR3 protein: CAISRDRNEKLFF

D gene: NA
J gene: TRBJ2-5
V gene: TRBV7-9
CDR3 protein: CASSPGEYQETQYF